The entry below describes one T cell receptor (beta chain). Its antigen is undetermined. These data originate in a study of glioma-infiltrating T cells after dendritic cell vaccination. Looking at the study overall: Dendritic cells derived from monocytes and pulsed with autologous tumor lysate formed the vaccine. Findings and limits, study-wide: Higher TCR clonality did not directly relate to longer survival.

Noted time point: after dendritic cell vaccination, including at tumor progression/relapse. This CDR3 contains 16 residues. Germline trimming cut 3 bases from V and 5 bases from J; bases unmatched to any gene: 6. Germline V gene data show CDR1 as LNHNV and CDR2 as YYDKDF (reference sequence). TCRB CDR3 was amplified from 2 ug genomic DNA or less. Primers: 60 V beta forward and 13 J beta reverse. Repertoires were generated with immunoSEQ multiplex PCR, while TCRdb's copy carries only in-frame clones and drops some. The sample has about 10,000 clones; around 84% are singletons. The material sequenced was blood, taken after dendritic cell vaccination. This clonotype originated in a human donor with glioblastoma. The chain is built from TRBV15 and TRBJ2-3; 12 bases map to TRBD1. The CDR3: CATSRGGTGGGDTQYF. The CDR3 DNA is TGTGCCACCAGCAGGGGGGGGACAGGGGGCGGAGATACGCAGTATTTT.